This TCR beta chain was recovered during a study of cytomegalovirus exposure and HLA in healthy donors. The CDR3 totals 16 residues. With V trimmed by 0 bases and J by 1 base, 3 bases remained unmatched. CDR1 and CDR2 (germline): MNHNS, SASEGT. The primer mix had 60 Vbeta and 13 Jbeta primers. TCRdb keeps only in-frame clones here, not all; method: immunoSEQ multiplex PCR. The sample comprises about 120,000 clones, about three quarters of which are singletons, and around 3.3% rests with the top ten. This clone was seen only once. The chain has TRBV6-1 and TRBJ2-7; 10 bases match TRBD1. The receptor was isolated from a woman aged 30 to 39 in good health and CMV-seropositive. The sequenced sample consisted of PBMCs. CDR3 bases: TGTGCCAGCAGTGAAGCGGGGACAGGGGAGTCCTACGAGCAGTACTTC. Translated, it gives CASSEAGTGESYEQYF.